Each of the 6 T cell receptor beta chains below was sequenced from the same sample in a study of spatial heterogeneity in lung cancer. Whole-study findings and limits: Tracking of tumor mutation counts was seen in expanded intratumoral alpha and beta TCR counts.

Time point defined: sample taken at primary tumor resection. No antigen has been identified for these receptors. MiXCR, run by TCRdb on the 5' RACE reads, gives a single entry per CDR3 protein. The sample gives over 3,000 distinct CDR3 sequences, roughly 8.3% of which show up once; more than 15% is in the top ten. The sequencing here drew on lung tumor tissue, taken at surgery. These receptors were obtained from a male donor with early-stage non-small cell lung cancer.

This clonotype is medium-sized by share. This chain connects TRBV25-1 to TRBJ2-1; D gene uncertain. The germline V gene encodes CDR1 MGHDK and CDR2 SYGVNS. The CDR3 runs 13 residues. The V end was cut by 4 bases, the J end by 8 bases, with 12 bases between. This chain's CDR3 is CASSGTVTYEQFF. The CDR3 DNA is TGTGCCAGCAGTGGGACGGTCACGTATGAGCAGTTCTTC. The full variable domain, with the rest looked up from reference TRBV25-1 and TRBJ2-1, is EADIYQTPRYLVIGTGKKITLECSQTMGHDKMYWYQQDPGMELHLIHYSYGVNSTEKGDLSSESTVSRIRTEHFPLTLESARPSHTSQYLCASSGTVTYEQFFGPGTRLTVL.

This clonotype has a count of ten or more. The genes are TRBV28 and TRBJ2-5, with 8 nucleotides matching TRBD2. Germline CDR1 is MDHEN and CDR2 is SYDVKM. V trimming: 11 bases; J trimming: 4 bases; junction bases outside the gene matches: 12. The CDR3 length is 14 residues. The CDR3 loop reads CAGRAAGVLETQYF. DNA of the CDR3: TGTGCCGGTCGGGCAGCGGGAGTCTTAGAGACCCAGTACTTC.

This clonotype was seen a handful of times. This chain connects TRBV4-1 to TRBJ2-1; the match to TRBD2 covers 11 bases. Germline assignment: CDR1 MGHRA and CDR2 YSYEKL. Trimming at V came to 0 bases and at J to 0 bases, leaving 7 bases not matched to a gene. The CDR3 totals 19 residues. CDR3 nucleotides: TGCGCCAGCAGCCAAGATGCACTAGCGGGGGCCAACTCCTACAATGAGCAGTTCTTC. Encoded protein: CASSQDALAGANSYNEQFF.

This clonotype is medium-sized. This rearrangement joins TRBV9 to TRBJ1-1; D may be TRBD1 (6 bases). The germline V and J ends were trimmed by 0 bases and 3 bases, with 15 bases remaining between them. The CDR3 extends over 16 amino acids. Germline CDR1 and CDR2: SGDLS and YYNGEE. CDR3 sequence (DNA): TGTGCCAGCAGCGTAGCGGGGGCGGTTTTGGACACTGAAGCTTTCTTT. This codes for CASSVAGAVLDTEAFF.

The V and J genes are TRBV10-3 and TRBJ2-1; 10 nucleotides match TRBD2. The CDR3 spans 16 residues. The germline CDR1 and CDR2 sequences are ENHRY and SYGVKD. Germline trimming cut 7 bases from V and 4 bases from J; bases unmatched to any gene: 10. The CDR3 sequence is CAIKVTSGAAYNEQFF. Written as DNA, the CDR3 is TGTGCCATCAAGGTAACTAGCGGGGCAGCTTACAATGAGCAGTTCTTC.

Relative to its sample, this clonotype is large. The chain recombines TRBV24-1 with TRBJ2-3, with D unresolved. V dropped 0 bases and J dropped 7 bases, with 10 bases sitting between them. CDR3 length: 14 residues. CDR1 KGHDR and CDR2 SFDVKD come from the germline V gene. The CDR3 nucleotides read TGTGCCACCAGTGATTTGTCCCTCCCCAATACGCAGTATTTT. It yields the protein CATSDLSLPNTQYF.